This T cell receptor (beta chain) was sequenced in a study of blood T cell repertoires in COVID-19. In the source study's methods: Estimates of nucleated cell counts were drawn from the amplification of reference gene primers. The repertoire was sequenced with immunoSEQ multiplex PCR; TCRdb's copy has only in-frame clones and lacks some. The DNA gave D and trimming, while V, J and clone size come from that table. The sample includes around 120,000 clones, about four fifths of them seen just once. V was pared by 3 bases and J by 3 bases, with 4 bases of the junction left unmatched. Germline loops: CDR1 SGHDT, CDR2 YYEEEE. The CDR3 consists of 14 residues.

The rearrangement links TRBV5-6 to TRBJ2-7, with 9 bases lining up with TRBD1. Sequenced: peripheral blood. The clonotype comes from a man aged 35 to 55 with active or convalescent COVID-19. The CDR3 here is CASSSRQGGYEQYF. CDR3 sequence (DNA): TGTGCCAGCAGCTCTCGACAGGGGGGCTACGAGCAGTACTTC.